This TCR beta chain comes out of a study of blood T cells in healthy people across ages. Looking at the study overall: About one barcoded beta molecule per two T cells was captured by template switching.

Trimming removed 2 bases from V and 8 bases from J, with 12 bases in between. From germline, CDR1 is DFQATT and CDR2 SNEGSKA (reference sequence). The CDR3 sequence is 12 residues long. Alongside a J-beta primer mix, a sample-barcoded 5' primer served in a second PCR lasting about 7 to 11 cycles. Every sample produced at least 2.5 million CDR3-containing paired-end reads. Each CDR3 protein is one row after TCRdb ran MiXCR on the 5' RACE reads. The data hold 1 million or so distinct CDR3 sequences, with under 30% observed a single time. The people who gave samples were healthy Caucasians from Russia, aged 6 to 90. These data are also associated with another study on T cells of mothers and their children. That paper states: The donor cohort consisted of three healthy Caucasian mothers and their six children.

This chain links TRBV20-1 with TRBJ1-2; D may be TRBD1 (5 bases). This TCR came from a girl under 10 years old in good health. The sequencing input was blood. DNA for the CDR3: TGCAGTGCTAGAAGGGGCTTTGGGGGCTACACCTTC. This encodes CSARRGFGGYTF.